The 8 T cell receptor beta chains below come from one sample, sequenced in a study of CD8 T cells in Susac syndrome. RNA was extracted with the RNeasy kit, and a quantity of roughly 0.45 to 1 ug was reverse transcribed using random hexamers. TCRdb ran MiXCR on the immunoSEQ multiplex PCR reads and lists one entry per CDR3 protein. The sample consists of fewer than 250,000 distinct CDR3 sequences, approximately 90% of them appearing once. The sample comprised CD8+ T cells from PBMCs. Receptors originate from a human donor with multiple sclerosis.

The genes are TRBV9 and TRBJ2-1; D assignment may be TRBD1 or TRBD2 (5 bases each). The V end was cut by 3 bases, the J end by 4 bases, with 14 bases between. The CDR3 runs to 15 residues. Per germline, CDR1 SGDLS and CDR2 YYNGEE. The DNA of the CDR3 is TGTGCCAGCAGCGCCGAACCGGGGCTTTACAATGAGCAGTTCTTC. Translating it yields CASSAEPGLYNEQFF.

The chain carries TRBV5-6 and TRBJ1-5; D perhaps matches TRBD1 (5 bases). The CDR3 runs 16 residues. From germline, CDR1 is SGHDT and CDR2 YYEEEE. Between the trimmed V and J ends, which lost 4 bases and 1 base, there was a span of 15 bases. CDR3 DNA: TGTGCCAGCAGCCTATCAGGGATTTTAAGCAATCAGCCCCAGCATTTT. This encodes CASSLSGILSNQPQHF.

This chain links TRBV10-3 with TRBJ2-7; the D gene could be TRBD1 or TRBD2 (6 bases each). The germline gives CDR1 ENHRY, CDR2 SYGVKD. CDR3 length: 16 amino acids. Trimming took off 0 bases at V and 1 base at J, with 13 bases between the two ends. The CDR3 protein is CAISESTGGGSYEQYF. The CDR3 region has the DNA TGTGCCATCAGTGAGTCCACAGGAGGGGGTTCCTACGAGCAGTACTTC.

The chain couples TRBV3-1 to TRBJ1-2; D is unclear. CDR3 size: 14 residues. The V end was cut by 0 bases, the J end by 4 bases, with 9 bases between. Germline loops: CDR1 LGHDT, CDR2 YNNKEL (reference sequence). CDR3 sequence: CASSQDGGSYGYTF. The DNA for the CDR3 is TGTGCCAGCAGCCAAGATGGAGGGTCCTATGGCTACACCTTC.

The rearrangement joins TRBV13 to TRBJ2-1, with TRBD2 identical over 13 bases. Germline V gene sequence: CDR1 PRHDT, CDR2 FYEKMQ (reference sequence). Trimming removed 3 bases from V and 5 bases from J; junction bases left unmatched: 10. This CDR3 has 18 amino acids. CDR3: CASSFTKMTSGRNNEQFF. As DNA, the CDR3 is TGTGCCAGCAGCTTTACGAAAATGACTAGCGGGAGGAACAATGAGCAGTTCTTC.

The chain couples TRBV11-2 to TRBJ2-5; D assignment may be TRBD1 or TRBD2 (5 bases each). Germline loops: CDR1 SGHAT, CDR2 FQNNGV. The CDR3 extends over 17 amino acids. Trimming stripped 0 bases from V and 5 bases from J, with 19 bases between. The CDR3 region has the DNA TGTGCCAGCAGCTTAGATGCGATGGGGGTGGTACTTGAGACCCAGTACTTC. Translated, it gives CASSLDAMGVVLETQYF.

The CDR3 is CASSIAGLAGELFF. The DNA for the CDR3 is TGTGCCAGTAGTATTGCGGGGCTCGCCGGGGAGCTGTTTTTT. The J gene is TRBJ2-2, the V gene TRBV19; D possibly corresponds to TRBD2 (6 bases). V was cut by 3 bases and J by 6 bases, with 11 bases left in between. CDR3 length: 14 amino acids. Per the germline V gene, CDR1 is LNHDA and CDR2 is SQIVND (reference sequence).

V and J are TRBV20-1 and TRBJ1-2; D is undetermined. The CDR3 has 16 residues. Trimming removed 5 bases at V and 1 base at J, with 20 bases between. Germline-derived CDR1 and CDR2 are DFQATT and SNEGSKA (reference sequence). The CDR3 nucleotides read TGCAGTGCTTTCCCCTTGGCGGGCCCGAATAACTATGGCTACACCTTC. This translates into CSAFPLAGPNNYGYTF.